The clone carrying this TCR beta chain has a handful of counts. Its antigen is still unknown. These data originate in a study of PD-1 blockade in classical Hodgkin lymphoma. Broader study findings: CD8+ TCR diversity did not rise significantly by C4D1, unlike CD4+. Lower baseline TCR diversity was reported for newly diagnosed patients than for healthy donors.

Produced via immunoSEQ multiplex PCR; TCRdb's table is partial and in-frame only. In the table there are about 24,000 clones, around 81% of which are singletons. The patients all showed relapse after autologous stem cell transplantation, while their brentuximab vedotin exposure varied. V was pared by 5 bases and J by 4 bases, with 20 bases between. The CDR3 is 16 amino acids. Germline assignment: CDR1 SGHAT and CDR2 FQDESV (reference sequence). The material sequenced was peripheral blood mononuclear cells (PBMCs), taken before the second cycle of nivolumab. This chain connects TRBV11-1 to TRBJ1-2; possible D gene TRBD1, 6 bases. This sequence was found in a human donor with classical Hodgkin lymphoma. As DNA, the CDR3 is TGTGCCAGCAGCCCTAACTTGGGAGTGGACAGCTATGGCTACACCTTC. Encoded protein: CASSPNLGVDSYGYTF.